The 9 T cell receptor beta chains listed next were all sequenced from one sample in a study of cytomegalovirus exposure and HLA in healthy donors. PCR employed 60 Vbeta and 13 Jbeta primers. Generated by immunoSEQ multiplex PCR, the TCRdb table keeps only in-frame clones and is missing some. The profile covers about 160,000 clones, with around 80% appearing a single time and under 8% taken by the ten largest. Sequenced material: PBMCs. The source of these receptors is a man aged 45 to 65 in good health and CMV-seropositive.

The chain combines TRBV27 with TRBJ1-4, with TRBD1 as a possible D gene (5 bases). The CDR3 is 14 residues long. Germline CDR1 is MNHEY and CDR2 is SMNVEV (reference sequence). Trimming pared 6 bases from V and 6 bases from J, leaving 14 bases between. The CDR3 spells CASSGGGYYEKLFF. CDR3 coding DNA: TGTGCCAGCAGCGGCGGGGGATATTATGAAAAACTGTTTTTT.

This clone has more than one count but fewer than ten. This chain connects TRBV9 to TRBJ2-2, with TRBD2 matching over 9 bases. The V and J ends lost 3 bases and 8 bases, in that order; junction bases with no gene match: 8. Germline CDR1 SGDLS, CDR2 YYNGEE. This CDR3 contains 15 residues. The CDR3: CASSETAGGSGELFF. For the CDR3, the DNA is TGTGCCAGCAGCGAGACGGCGGGAGGGTCGGGGGAGCTGTTTTTT.

With respect to this clone: A junction boundary mismatches the germline segment, possibly from a read error. The chain employs TRBV2 and TRBJ1-2; weak D call: TRBD1 (5 bases). Germline-derived CDR1 and CDR2 are SNHLY and FYNNEI. The CDR3 spans 15 residues. The CDR3 bases are TGTGCCAGCAGCGAAGGGGTTTCAGGGTCCTATGGCTACACCTTC. It codes for CASSEGVSGSYGYTF.

The V gene is TRBV6-5, the J gene TRBJ1-1; the match to TRBD1 covers 7 bases. V shed 5 bases and J 2 bases; nucleotides not matched to a gene: 5. This CDR3 region has 14 residues. Per the germline V gene, CDR1 is MNHEY and CDR2 is SVGAGI. CDR3 protein: CASSRTGVNTEAFF. The CDR3, as DNA: TGTGCCAGCAGTCGCACAGGGGTTAACACTGAAGCTTTCTTT.

The chain links TRBV11-2 to TRBJ2-3; D uncertain. V lost 0 bases, J lost 8 bases, and 6 bases lay in between. This CDR3 comprises 12 residues. CDR1 and CDR2 (germline): SGHAT, FQNNGV. CDR3 sequence reads: CASSLDRVTQYF. The CDR3 nucleotides read TGTGCCAGCAGCTTAGATCGGGTTACGCAGTATTTT.

The genes are TRBV27 and TRBJ1-6; D is possibly TRBD1 (6 bases). Germline-derived CDR1 and CDR2 are MNHEY and SMNVEV (reference sequence). V lost 3 bases and J 8 bases, leaving 11 bases between the germline ends. This CDR3 has 14 residues. CDR3 DNA: TGTGCCAGCAGTTTTCGACAGGCCGATTCACCCCTCCACTTT. Its translation: CASSFRQADSPLHF.

The V gene is TRBV29-1, the J gene TRBJ1-3; unclear D gene. The ends were cut back, 5 bases at V and 0 bases at J, with 8 bases in the middle. Germline-derived CDR1 and CDR2 are SQVTM and ANQGSEA. The CDR3 is 13 amino acids. CDR3 DNA: TGCAGCGTTCTAATATCCTCTGGAAACACCATATATTTT. Its protein is CSVLISSGNTIYF. Together with reference TRBV29-1 and TRBJ1-3, the CDR3 gives the full variable domain: SAVISQKPSRDICQRGTSLTIQCQVDSQVTMMFWYRQQPGQSLTLIATANQGSEATYESGFVIDKFPISRPNLTFSTLTVSNMSPEDSSIYLCSVLISSGNTIYFGEGSWLTVV.

This sequence joins TRBV6-5 and TRBJ1-2; D may be TRBD1 (6 bases). V lost 6 bases and J lost 7, with 15 bases in between. Germline V CDR1 and CDR2: MNHEY, SVGAGI. This CDR3 region has 13 residues. The CDR3, as DNA: TGTGCCAGCAGGGAGGACAGAAGAAGTGGCTACACCTTC. Protein sequence: CASREDRRSGYTF.

The rearrangement links TRBV12-5 to TRBJ2-6; tentative D call: TRBD2 (7 bases). With 5 bases removed from V and 0 bases from J, the gap between germline ends came to 20 bases. CDR3 length: 19 residues. Germline-derived CDR1 and CDR2 are LGHNT and FRNRAP. CDR3 in amino acids: CASGPTLPGGSSGANVLTF. The CDR3 nucleotides read TGTGCTAGTGGTCCGACCCTACCGGGGGGCAGCTCTGGGGCCAACGTCCTGACTTTC.